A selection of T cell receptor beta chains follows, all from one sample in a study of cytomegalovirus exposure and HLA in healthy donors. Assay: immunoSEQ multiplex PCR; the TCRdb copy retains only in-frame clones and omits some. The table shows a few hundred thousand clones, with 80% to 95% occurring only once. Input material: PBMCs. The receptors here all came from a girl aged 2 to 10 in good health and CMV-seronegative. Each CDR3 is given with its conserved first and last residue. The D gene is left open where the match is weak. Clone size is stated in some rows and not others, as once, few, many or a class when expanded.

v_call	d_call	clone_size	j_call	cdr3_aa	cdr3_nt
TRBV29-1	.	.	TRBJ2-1	CSVEVGGGPYNEQFF	TGCAGCGTTGAAGTAGGGGGAGGGCCGTACAATGAGCAGTTCTTC
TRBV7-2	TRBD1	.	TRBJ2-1	CASNPTLPRTGSYNEQFF	TGTGCCAGCAACCCCACGCTCCCCCGGACAGGGTCCTACAATGAGCAGTTCTTC
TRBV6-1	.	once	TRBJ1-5	CASSVIENNQPQHF	TGTGCCAGCAGTGTCATCGAGAACAATCAGCCCCAGCATTTT
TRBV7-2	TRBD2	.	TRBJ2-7	CASSLSGSSSYEQYF	TGTGCCAGCAGCCTTAGCGGGAGTTCCTCCTACGAGCAGTACTTC
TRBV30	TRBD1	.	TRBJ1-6	CAWSIGQAAAYNSPLHF	TGTGCCTGGAGTATCGGACAGGCCGCCGCCTATAATTCACCCCTCCACTTT
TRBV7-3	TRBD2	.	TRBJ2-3	CASSLRPSLAEQTDTQYF	TGTGCCAGCAGCTTACGGCCCTCACTAGCGGAGCAAACAGATACGCAGTATTTT
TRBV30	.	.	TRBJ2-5	CAWSTTGTQYF	TGTGCCTGGAGTACCACAGGGACCCAGTACTTC
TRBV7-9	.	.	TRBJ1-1	CASSRTVEAFF	TGTGCCAGCAGCCGGACAGTTGAAGCTTTCTTT
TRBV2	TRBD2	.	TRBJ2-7	CASSEARGAGPSYEQYF	TGTGCCAGCAGTGAAGCGCGGGGGGCCGGACCCTCCTACGAGCAGTACTTC
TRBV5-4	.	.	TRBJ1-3	CASSSGGPDSGNTIYF	TGTGCCAGCAGCTCCGGGGGGCCCGACTCTGGAAACACCATATATTTT
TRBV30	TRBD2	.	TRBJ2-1	CAWSVLALYNEQFF	TGTGCCTGGAGTGTACTAGCGCTCTACAATGAGCAGTTCTTC
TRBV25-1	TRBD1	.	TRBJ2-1	CASSDRGTAGREQFF	TGTGCCAGCAGTGATCGAGGGACAGCCGGACGTGAGCAGTTCTTC
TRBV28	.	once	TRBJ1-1	CASSSRTGQKYEAFF	TGTGCCAGCAGTTCCCGTACGGGACAAAAGTATGAAGCTTTCTTT
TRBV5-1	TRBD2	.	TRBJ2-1	CASSLAGLAVPYNEQFF	TGCGCCAGCAGCTTGGCAGGCCTAGCGGTCCCCTACAATGAGCAGTTCTTC
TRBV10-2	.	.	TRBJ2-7	CASARPNSYEQYF	TGCGCCAGCGCCAGGCCGAATTCATACGAGCAGTACTTC
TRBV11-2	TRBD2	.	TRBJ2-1	CASSLVGVKTSGGYNEQFF	TGTGCCAGCAGCTTAGTAGGGGTGAAGACTAGCGGGGGTTACAATGAGCAGTTCTTC
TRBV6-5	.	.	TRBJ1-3	CASRVVGGNTIYF	TGTGCCAGCAGAGTCGTCGGTGGAAACACCATATATTTT
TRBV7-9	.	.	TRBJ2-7	CASSSYRVGDYEQYF	TGTGCCAGCAGCTCTTACAGGGTTGGGGACTACGAGCAGTACTTC
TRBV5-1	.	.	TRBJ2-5	CASSSEDSLQETQYF	TGCGCCAGCAGCTCGGAGGACAGCCTTCAAGAGACCCAGTACTTC
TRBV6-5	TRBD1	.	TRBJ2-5	CASSYFTNRGLETQYF	TGTGCCAGCAGTTACTTTACCAACAGGGGGCTAGAGACCCAGTACTTC
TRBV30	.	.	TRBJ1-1	CAWRQAQNLPYEAFF	TGTGCCTGGAGACAGGCACAAAATCTTCCTTATGAAGCTTTCTTT
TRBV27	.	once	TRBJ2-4	CASSLLGGENIQYF	TGTGCCAGCAGTTTGTTAGGGGGTGAAAACATTCAGTACTTC
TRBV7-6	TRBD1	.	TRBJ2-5	CASSLARTGKETQYF	TGTGCCAGCAGCTTAGCGCGGACAGGCAAAGAGACCCAGTACTTC
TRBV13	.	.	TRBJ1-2	CASSLGRGGNGYTF	TGTGCCAGCAGCTTAGGCCGGGGAGGGAACGGCTACACCTTC
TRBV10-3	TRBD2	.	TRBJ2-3	CAINNGGTDTQYF	TGTGCCATCAATAACGGGGGGACAGATACGCAGTATTTT
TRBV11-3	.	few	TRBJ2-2	CASSLKTGVEELFF	TGTGCCAGCAGCTTAAAAACGGGAGTCGAGGAGCTGTTTTTT
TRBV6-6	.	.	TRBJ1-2	CASSDRASALYGYTF	TGTGCCAGCAGCGACAGAGCTTCCGCCCTATATGGCTACACCTTC
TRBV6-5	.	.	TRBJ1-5	CASSYGGRNQPQHF	TGTGCCAGCAGTTACGGGGGCCGCAATCAGCCCCAGCATTTT
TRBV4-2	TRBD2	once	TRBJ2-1	CASSQEGGLAGVNEQFF	TGTGCCAGCAGCCAAGAAGGGGGTCTAGCGGGAGTGAATGAGCAGTTCTTC
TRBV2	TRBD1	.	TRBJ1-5	CASSAIGDRSNQPQHF	TGTGCCAGCAGCGCCATTGGGGACAGATCCAATCAGCCCCAGCATTTT
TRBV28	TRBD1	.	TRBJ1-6	CASSFPLPVSGTEHYNSPLHF	TGTGCCAGCAGTTTCCCCCTCCCCGTCTCCGGGACAGAACACTATAATTCACCCCTCCACTTT
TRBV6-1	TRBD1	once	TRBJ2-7	CASSGGTGYPYEQYF	TGTGCCAGCAGTGGCGGGACAGGGTACCCCTACGAGCAGTACTTC
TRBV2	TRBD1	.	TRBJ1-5	CASTGGQGGNQPQHF	TGTGCCAGCACGGGGGGACAGGGTGGCAATCAGCCCCAGCATTTT
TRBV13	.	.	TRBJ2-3	CASSTGGSRDTQYF	TGTGCCAGCAGCACGGGTGGGTCTAGAGATACGCAGTATTTT
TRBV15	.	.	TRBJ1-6	CATSTKVGGGNSPLHF	TGTGCCACCAGCACCAAAGTCGGAGGAGGAAATTCACCCCTCCACTTT
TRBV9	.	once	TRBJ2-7	CASSVSGEFYEQYF	TGTGCCAGCAGCGTATCAGGGGAATTCTACGAGCAGTACTTC